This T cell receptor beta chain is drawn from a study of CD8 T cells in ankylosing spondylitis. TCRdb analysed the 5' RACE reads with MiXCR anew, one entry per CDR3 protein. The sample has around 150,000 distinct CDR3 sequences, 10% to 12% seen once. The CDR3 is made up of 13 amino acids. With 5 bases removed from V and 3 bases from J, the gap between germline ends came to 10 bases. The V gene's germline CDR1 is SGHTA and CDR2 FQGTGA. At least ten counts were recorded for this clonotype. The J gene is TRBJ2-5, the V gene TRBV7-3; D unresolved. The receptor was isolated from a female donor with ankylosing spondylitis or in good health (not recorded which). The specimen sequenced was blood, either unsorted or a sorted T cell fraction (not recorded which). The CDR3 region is CASSPSREETQYF. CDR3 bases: TGTGCCAGCAGCCCGTCTAGGGAAGAGACCCAGTACTTC.